This TCR beta chain derives from a study of T cells after yellow fever vaccination. Findings of the study overall: Reappearing after the booster were most of the clones from primary vaccination (around 96% CD4, approximately 88% CD8). CD4 and CD8 compartments shared a small share of clonotypes, likely from convergent recombination.

Notes on this clonotype: Its antigen is not identified.

TCRdb reanalysed the 5' RACE reads using MiXCR and keeps one entry per CDR3 protein. This table has hundreds of thousands of distinct CDR3 sequences, 9.5% to 15% appearing once. The germline V and J ends were trimmed by 0 bases and 5 bases, with 9 bases remaining between them. The CDR3 loop spans 14 amino acids. Germline loops: CDR1 SGHTA, CDR2 FQGNSA. This clonotype was sampled from a man younger than 35 who received the YFV17D yellow fever vaccine. The V and J genes are TRBV7-2 and TRBJ2-3; D gene uncertain. Sequences were derived from CD4+ T cells sorted from PBMCs, sampled 15 days after the yellow fever booster vaccination. The CDR3 DNA reads as TGTGCCAGCAGCTTAGCGCTGGTTCTAGATACGCAGTATTTT. This translates into CASSLALVLDTQYF.